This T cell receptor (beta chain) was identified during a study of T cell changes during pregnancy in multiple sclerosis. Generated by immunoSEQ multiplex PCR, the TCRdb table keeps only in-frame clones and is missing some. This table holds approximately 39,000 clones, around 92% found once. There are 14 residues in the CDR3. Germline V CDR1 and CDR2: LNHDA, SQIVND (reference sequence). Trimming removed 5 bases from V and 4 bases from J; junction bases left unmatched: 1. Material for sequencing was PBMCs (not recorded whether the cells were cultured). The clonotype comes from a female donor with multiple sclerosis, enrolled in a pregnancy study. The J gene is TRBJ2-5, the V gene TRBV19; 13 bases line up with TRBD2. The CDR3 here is CASSRLAGGETQYF. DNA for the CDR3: TGTGCCAGTAGTCGACTAGCGGGAGGAGAGACCCAGTACTTC. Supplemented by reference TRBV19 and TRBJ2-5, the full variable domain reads DGGITQSPKYLFRKEGQNVTLSCEQNLNHDAMYWYRQDPGQGLRLIYYSQIVNDFQKGDIAEGYSVSREKKESFPLTVTSAQKNPTAFYLCASSRLAGGETQYFGPGTRLLVL.